Listed below are T cell receptor beta chains from one sample, sequenced in a study of blood T cell repertoires in COVID-19. TCRdb's copy holds only in-frame clones and misses some; the assay was immunoSEQ multiplex PCR. The table has about 90,000 clones, 75% to 95% seen once. Material: peripheral blood. These receptors all stem from a human donor with active COVID-19. The donor label of this sample is uncertain. Each CDR3 is given with its conserved first and last residue. A D gene is named only where the DNA matches it firmly.

V	D	J	DNA	CDR3
TRBV7-3	NA	TRBJ2-2	TGTGCCAGCAGCCAAACGGGTTCGGACACCGGGGAGCTGTTTTTT	CASSQTGSDTGELFF
TRBV18	NA	TRBJ2-2	TGTGCCAGCTCACCCCTATCCCGGGGGAACACCGGGGAGCTGTTTTTT	CASSPLSRGNTGELFF
TRBV5-1	NA	TRBJ2-7	TGCGCCAGCAGCGGAGGGGTCGGGCTCTCTCACGAGCAGTACTTC	CASSGGVGLSHEQYF
TRBV3-1/TRBV3-2	NA	TRBJ2-5	TGTGCCAGCAGTCCCAGACAGGAACAAGAGACCCAGTACTTC	CASSPRQEQETQYF
TRBV7-6	TRBD2	TRBJ2-1	TGTGCCAGCAGCCCTCCGGGACTAGCGGACTACAATGAGCAGTTCTTC	CASSPPGLADYNEQFF
TRBV29-1	NA	TRBJ1-2	TGCAGCGTTGCGGCAGGGCCTAACTATGGCTACACCTTC	CSVAAGPNYGYTF
TRBV7-3	NA	TRBJ2-1	TGTGCCAGCAGCTTAACGGCTAGCCTGCGAGAGCAGTTCTTC	CASSLTASLREQFF
TRBV7-3	NA	TRBJ2-5	TGTGCCAGCAGCAAATTTGGGGAGGAGACCCAGTACTTC	CASSKFGEETQYF
TRBV7-2	NA	TRBJ2-1	TGTGCCAGCAGCTTAGCGCCGCGCGATGAGCAGTTCTTC	CASSLAPRDEQFF
TRBV19	NA	TRBJ1-2	TGTGCCAGTAGTTTCGAAGGGGATCCTTTGGATGGCTACACCTTC	CASSFEGDPLDGYTF
TRBV28	TRBD2	TRBJ2-1	TGTGCCAGCAGTCAAAACGCGGCCGGACTAGCGGGGTATGAGCAGTTCTTC	CASSQNAAGLAGYEQFF
TRBV3-1/TRBV3-2	TRBD2	TRBJ2-2	TGTGCCAGCAGCCAAGATATGGCGGGGGGACCTACCGGGGAGCTGTTTTTT	CASSQDMAGGPTGELFF
TRBV5-1	TRBD2	TRBJ2-3	TGCGCCAGCAGCGCTAGCGGTATAAGCACAGATACGCAGTATTTT	CASSASGISTDTQYF
TRBV7-2	NA	TRBJ1-2	TGTGCCAGCAGCTTTATGCGACAGTCCGAAGGCTACACCTTC	CASSFMRQSEGYTF
TRBV11-2	NA	TRBJ1-2	TGTGCCAGCAGCCCCTTAGCAGGGCCAATCTATGGCTACACCTTC	CASSPLAGPIYGYTF
TRBV6-2/TRBV6-3	TRBD1	TRBJ2-6	TGTGCCAGCAGTCCCAACACAGGGGGCGGTGGGGCCAACGTCCTGACTTTC	CASSPNTGGGGANVLTF
TRBV9	NA	TRBJ1-2	TGTGCCAGCAGCGTAGATCAATGGGGGGGCTATGGCTACACCTTC	CASSVDQWGGYGYTF
TRBV5-4	NA	TRBJ2-2	TGTGCCAGCAGCCCCAAAGGGGGGGGGAACCCCGGGGAGCTGTTTTTT	CASSPKGGGNPGELFF
TRBV3-1/TRBV3-2	NA	TRBJ1-2	TGTGCCAGCAGCCCGACGGGTAACTATGGCTACACCTTC	CASSPTGNYGYTF
TRBV3-1/TRBV3-2	NA	TRBJ1-2	TGTGCCAGCAGCCAAGTGCTAGATCCAAACTATGGCTACACCTTC	CASSQVLDPNYGYTF
TRBV5-1	NA	TRBJ2-1	TGCGCCAGCAGCTTGGGAGGGTGGGATGAGCAGTTCTTC	CASSLGGWDEQFF
TRBV29-1	NA	TRBJ2-2	TGCAGCGTTGCTCCTCAGGGTGAGAACACCGGGGAGCTGTTTTTT	CSVAPQGENTGELFF
TRBV15	TRBD2	TRBJ2-5	TGTGCCACCAGCAGAGATAAACTAGCGGGGGAACAAGAGACCCAGTACTTC	CATSRDKLAGEQETQYF
TRBV11-2	NA	TRBJ1-1	TGTGCCAGCAGCCCCCATGCGACAGCTTACACTGAAGCTTTCTTT	CASSPHATAYTEAFF
TRBV28	TRBD2	TRBJ2-5	TGTGCCAGCAGTTTGTCCAGTTTAGCGGGGGAAGAGACCCAGTACTTC	CASSLSSLAGEETQYF